Presented here are 8 T cell receptor beta chains from one specimen sequenced in a study of blood T cell repertoires in COVID-19. Data came from immunoSEQ multiplex PCR; TCRdb stores just in-frame clones and leaves some out. The data contain about 23,000 clones, more than 75% of them seen just once; the ten biggest clones take up around a sixth. Sequencing input: peripheral blood. These receptors were obtained from a woman of 80 years or more with acute or convalescent COVID-19.

This clone was seen more than once but under ten times. The chain is built from TRBV4-1 and TRBJ2-1, with 12 bases fitting TRBD2. The J segment lost 9 bases and the V segment lost 3 bases, leaving 9 bases of the junction unmatched. The CDR3 has 16 amino acids. Germline V CDR1 and CDR2: MGHRA, YSYEKL. The CDR3 DNA follows: TGCGCCAGCAGCCAGCAGCTAGCGGGGGGGCAGAGTGAGCAGTTCTTC. This sequence encodes CASSQQLAGGQSEQFF.

J is TRBJ2-6 and V is TRBV25-1; the D gene is possibly TRBD2 (6 bases). This CDR3 region has 17 residues. The V end was cut by 3 bases, the J end by 5 bases, with 17 bases between. Germline V gene data show CDR1 as MGHDK and CDR2 as SYGVNS. This chain's CDR3 is CASSDQGGALWANVLTF. As DNA, the CDR3 is TGTGCCAGCAGTGATCAGGGAGGCGCTCTCTGGGCCAACGTCCTGACTTTC.

This sequence joins TRBV7-2 and TRBJ2-5; D might be TRBD2 (6 bases). Germline lookup yields CDR1 SGHTA and CDR2 FQGNSA. Deletions cut 5 bases from V and 4 bases from J, with 20 bases between. CDR3 length equals 16 residues. CDR3 region: CASSPRGDLGGETQYF. The CDR3 DNA follows: TGTGCCAGCAGCCCCCGTGGGGACCTGGGGGGAGAGACCCAGTACTTC.

J is TRBJ1-4 and V is TRBV7-2, with D possibly TRBD1 on 5 matching bases. Germline loops: CDR1 SGHTA, CDR2 FQGNSA. The V gene lost 3 bases and the J gene lost 0 bases, with 17 bases spanning the gap. The CDR3 covers 18 residues. The CDR3 here is CASSLSGAPHATNEKLFF. The CDR3 coding sequence is TGTGCCAGCAGCTTGAGTGGGGCGCCCCATGCAACTAATGAAAAACTGTTTTTT.

The chain couples TRBV5-4 to TRBJ2-7; D is possibly TRBD2 (6 bases). The CDR3 contains 13 residues. Germline V gene sequence: CDR1 SGHNT, CDR2 YYREEE (reference sequence). V was trimmed by 3 bases and J by 2 bases, leaving 9 bases between them. The CDR3, as DNA: TGTGCCAGCAGCTCGGGCGGGACCTACGAGCAGTACTTC. Translation: CASSSGGTYEQYF.

J is TRBJ1-5 and V is TRBV6-2 or TRBV6-3; D is undetermined. Germline V gene lookup returns CDR1 MNHEY and CDR2 SVGEGT. V lost 6 bases, J lost 12 bases, and 15 bases lay in between. The CDR3 has 12 amino acids. CDR3 amino acids: CASSPLSLLQHF. As DNA, the CDR3 is TGTGCCAGCAGCCCCTTGAGTTTGCTCCAGCATTTT.

The chain links TRBV9 to TRBJ1-1, with TRBD1 identical over 7 bases. Trimming removed 4 bases from V and 0 bases from J; junction bases left unmatched: 6. The CDR3 has 15 residues. Germline V gene lookup returns CDR1 SGDLS and CDR2 YYNGEE. The chain's CDR3 is CASSLTGIMNTEAFF. CDR3 nucleotide sequence: TGTGCCAGCAGCCTGACAGGGATCATGAACACTGAAGCTTTCTTT.

The genes are TRBV2 and TRBJ1-3; TRBD1 might be the D (6 bases). The CDR3 is 17 residues long. Germline V lookup: CDR1 SNHLY, CDR2 FYNNEI. Trimming took off 6 bases at V and 3 bases at J, with 21 bases between the two ends. CDR3 amino acids: CASSQTVNREIGNTIYF. The CDR3 region has the DNA TGTGCCAGCAGCCAAACAGTAAACAGGGAGATTGGAAACACCATATATTTT.